The 26 T cell receptor beta chains given below trace back to one sample, sequenced in a study of early T cells in non-severe SARS-CoV-2 infection. TCRdb passed the 5' RACE reads through MiXCR, listing each CDR3 protein once. Among under 40,000 distinct CDR3 sequences listed, about 6% were seen once. What was sequenced was whole blood. The source is an adult who was a healthcare worker with PCR-confirmed SARS-CoV-2 infection or an uninfected control (not recorded which).

This clonotype has only a few counts. This chain connects TRBV4-2 to TRBJ2-6; no reliable D call. Trimming removed 1 base from V and 1 base from J, with 5 bases in between. The germline CDR1 and CDR2 sequences are LGHNA and YNFKEQ. The CDR3 totals 15 residues. The CDR3 nucleotides read TGTGCCAGCAGCCAAGGCAAATCTGGGGCCAACGTCCTGACTTTC. Amino acid sequence: CASSQGKSGANVLTF.

Turning to this clonotype: This may stem from a read error, because a much larger clone lies one nucleotide away. The chain carries TRBV25-1 and TRBJ1-1; no reliable D call. Germline CDR1 reads MGHDK; CDR2 reads SYGVNS. This CDR3 contains 14 residues. V was pared by 1 base and J by 6 bases, with 12 bases between. The CDR3 loop is CASSEWEENSEAFF. The CDR3 DNA sequence: TGTGCCAGCAGTGAATGGGAGGAAAACTCTGAAGCTTTCTTT. The full variable domain, in which reference TRBV25-1 and TRBJ1-1 provide the parts outside the CDR3, is EADIYQTPRYLVIGTGKKITLECSQTMGHDKMYWYQQDPGMELHLIHYSYGVNSTEKGDLSSESTVSRIRTEHFPLTLESARPSHTSQYLCASSEWEENSEAFFGQGTRLTVV.

This clonotype was counted ten times or more. V and J are TRBV3-1 and TRBJ2-7; D gene ambiguous. CDR3 size: 12 residues. Germline assignment: CDR1 LGHDT and CDR2 YNNKEL (reference sequence). The V gene lost 1 base and the J gene lost 5 bases, with 6 bases spanning the gap. CDR3 DNA sequence: TGTGCCAGCAGCCAAGCGGTCCACGAGCAGTACTTC. Translated, it gives CASSQAVHEQYF.

This clonotype was seen repeatedly, ten times or more. This rearrangement joins TRBV6-5 to TRBJ2-2; no clear D. The CDR3 covers 11 residues. Trimming stripped 5 bases from V and 7 bases from J, with 5 bases between. The germline CDR1 and CDR2 sequences are MNHEY and SVGAGI. For the CDR3, the DNA is TGTGCCAGCAGTCCCGGCGGGGAGCTGTTTTTT. Translated, it gives CASSPGGELFF.

This clonotype was detected many times. The rearrangement uses TRBV11-2 and TRBJ2-7; the match to TRBD2 covers 8 bases. The CDR3 length is 14 residues. The V and J ends lost 5 bases and 2 bases, in that order; junction bases with no gene match: 5. Per germline, CDR1 SGHAT and CDR2 FQNNGV. In DNA form, the CDR3 reads TGTGCCAGCAGCCGGAGCGGGGGCCCCTACGAGCAGTACTTC. Encoded protein: CASSRSGGPYEQYF.

This clonotype was counted at least ten times. The genes are TRBV7-8 and TRBJ2-5; weak D call: TRBD1 (6 bases). The V end lost 0 bases, the J end lost 4 bases, and 15 bases lay between the germline ends. The CDR3 is made up of 16 amino acids. The V gene's germline CDR1 is SGHVS and CDR2 FQNEAQ. CDR3 in amino acids: CASSLARSRGSETQYF. CDR3 bases: TGTGCCAGCAGCTTAGCCCGATCCAGGGGTTCAGAGACCCAGTACTTC.

In its sample, this clonotype was seen many times. The chain recombines TRBV28 with TRBJ2-1; 9 nucleotides match TRBD2. CDR3 size: 14 residues. The germline V gene has CDR1 MDHEN and CDR2 SYDVKM. With 3 bases clipped from V and 14 bases from J, the junction kept 11 bases outside the gene matches. The CDR3 sequence is CASSLLGSGSSKFF. In DNA, the CDR3 is TGTGCCAGCAGTTTGCTTGGTAGCGGGAGTTCGAAGTTCTTC.

The sample holds a few counts of this clonotype. This chain uses TRBV20-1 with TRBJ2-7; D uncertain. CDR1 and CDR2 from the germline V gene are DFQATT and SNEGSKA (reference sequence). The V gene lost 5 bases and the J gene lost 7 bases, with 15 bases spanning the gap. This CDR3 spans 12 amino acids. The CDR3 DNA follows: TGCAGTGCTGGCCCTAGGGCTTGGGAGCAGTACTTC. Amino acids: CSAGPRAWEQYF.

This clonotype appeared many times. The chain recombines TRBV6-2 or TRBV6-3 with TRBJ2-2; 9 nucleotides align to TRBD1. This CDR3 comprises 15 residues. Trimming at V came to 6 bases and at J to 6 bases, leaving 8 bases not matched to a gene. CDR1 and CDR2 (germline): MNHEY, SVGEGT. The CDR3 coding sequence is TGTGCCAGCAGAAGGGACAGGGTTGTTTCCGGGGAGCTGTTTTTT. Its protein is CASRRDRVVSGELFF.

The chain joins TRBV5-1 to TRBJ1-3; tentatively, D is TRBD1 (5 bases). Per germline, CDR1 SGHRS and CDR2 YFSETQ. The V and J ends lost 4 bases and 0 bases respectively, with 11 bases between them. The CDR3 has 15 residues. The CDR3 loop is CASSTGTVSGNTIYF. CDR3 sequence (DNA): TGCGCCAGCAGCACCGGGACGGTCTCTGGAAACACCATATATTTT.

The rearrangement links TRBV4-2 to TRBJ2-5; no clear D gene. Trimming removed 0 bases at V and 3 bases at J, with 20 bases between. This CDR3 is 18 amino acids long. Germline lookup yields CDR1 LGHNA and CDR2 YNFKEQ. The DNA of the CDR3 is TGTGCCAGCAGCCAAGATACCAGCATGGCGTTAAACAAAGAGACCCAGTACTTC. This gives the protein CASSQDTSMALNKETQYF.

This clonotype came up many times. The rearrangement joins TRBV30 to TRBJ1-6; TRBD1 matches 10 bases. The CDR3 is made up of 15 amino acids. CDR1 is GTSNPN, CDR2 SVGIG, per germline (reference sequence). The J segment lost 8 bases and the V segment lost 3 bases, leaving 7 bases of the junction unmatched. The CDR3 sequence is CAWSAETGGYSPLHF. CDR3 nucleotides: TGTGCCTGGAGCGCCGAGACAGGGGGCTATTCACCCCTCCACTTT.

In this sample, this clonotype turned up many times. The chain employs TRBV12-3 or TRBV12-4 and TRBJ2-2; 8 nucleotides match TRBD1. This CDR3 is 15 amino acids long. V trimming: 5 bases; J trimming: 0 bases; junction bases outside the gene matches: 2. The CDR3 DNA follows: TGTGCCAGCAGTCCAGGGGGCTCGAACACCGGGGAGCTGTTTTTT. This codes for CASSPGGSNTGELFF.

This clonotype was seen only a few times. The chain combines TRBV7-6 with TRBJ2-1; 10 nucleotides align to TRBD2. The CDR3 is 16 residues long. The V and J ends lost 4 bases and 5 bases, in that order; junction bases with no gene match: 8. The germline V gene has CDR1 SGHVS and CDR2 FNYEAQ. The CDR3 DNA follows: TGTGCCAGCAGCTCATCTAGCGGGAGATTGGACAATGAGCAGTTCTTC. The encoded protein is CASSSSSGRLDNEQFF.

This chain's CDR3 is CASSYSRGETQYF. The CDR3 bases are TGTGCCAGCAGTTACTCCCGGGGAGAGACCCAGTACTTC. The rearrangement uses TRBV6-6 and TRBJ2-5, with D maybe TRBD2 (5 bases). There are 13 residues in the CDR3. V shed 0 bases and J shed 4 bases, with 6 bases lying between them. From germline, CDR1 is MNHNY and CDR2 SVGAGI (reference sequence).

This clonotype has at least ten counts. The chain carries TRBV29-1 and TRBJ1-1; D ambiguous. The CDR3 runs 11 residues. Germline CDR1 SQVTM, CDR2 ANQGSEA. V was trimmed by 7 bases and J by 1 base, leaving 7 bases between them. The CDR3 DNA reads TGCAGCGCCCCGCAGAACACTGAAGCTTTCTTT. Protein product: CSAPQNTEAFF.

In its sample, this clonotype was seen many times. In nucleotides, the CDR3 is TGCGCCAGCAGCTTCATAACAGGGGACACTGAAGCTTTCTTT. It specifies CASSFITGDTEAFF. The V and J genes are TRBV5-1 and TRBJ1-1; 7 bases agree with TRBD1. After removal of 2 bases from V and 3 bases from J, the junction contained 4 bases not matched to a gene. The CDR3 is 14 residues long. The germline V gene has CDR1 SGHRS and CDR2 YFSETQ. The variable domain in full, with the rest retrieved from reference TRBV5-1 and TRBJ1-1, is KAGVTQTPRYLIKTRGQQVTLSCSPISGHRSVSWYQQTPGQGLQFLFEYFSETQRNKGNFPGRFSGRQFSNSRSEMNVSTLELGDSALYLCASSFITGDTEAFFGQGTRLTVV.

J is TRBJ2-2 and V is TRBV29-1; 14 nucleotides line up with TRBD2. Germline CDR1 reads SQVTM; CDR2 reads ANQGSEA. Losses at the gene ends were 4 bases for V and 6 bases for J; bases not matched to a gene: 4. The CDR3 loop spans 15 amino acids. The CDR3 bases are TGCAGCGTTGGGACTAGCGGGAGGCTCGCCGGGGAGCTGTTTTTT. Residues: CSVGTSGRLAGELFF.

On this clonotype: Being one base from a much bigger clone, this may be a read error. The V and J genes are TRBV7-9 and TRBJ1-5, with D tentatively TRBD1 (5 bases). The CDR3 spans 14 residues. Germline V gives CDR1 SEHNR, CDR2 FQNEAQ (reference sequence). DNA of the CDR3: TGTGCCGGCAGCGACGGGACGGGCAATCAGCCCCAGCATTTT. Translated: CAGSDGTGNQPQHF.

This clonotype was picked up many times. The rearrangement links TRBV27 to TRBJ2-3; D is unclear. The CDR3 consists of 14 residues. Germline V lookup: CDR1 MNHEY, CDR2 SMNVEV (reference sequence). Trimming took off 3 bases at V and 3 bases at J, with 10 bases between the two ends. The CDR3 reads CASSLRVLTDTQYF. For the CDR3, the DNA is TGTGCCAGCAGTTTGAGAGTCTTAACAGATACGCAGTATTTT.

In this sample, this clonotype turned up many times. The chain links TRBV21-1 to TRBJ2-7; TRBD2, as called in the table, went unchecked against the DNA. TRBV21-1 is reported as a pseudogene. CDR3 length equals 15 residues. The CDR3 DNA sequence: TGTGCCAGCAGCAACGAGCGGGCCGTCTCCTACGAGCAGTACTTC. Translating it yields CASSNERAVSYEQYF.

The chain joins TRBV25-1 to TRBJ1-1, with 8 bases that match TRBD1. V dropped 4 bases and J dropped 12; count of bases not matched to a gene: 10. CDR1 is MGHDK, CDR2 SYGVNS, per germline. The CDR3 has 13 residues. The CDR3 sequence is CASSAPGQEDSFF. As DNA, the CDR3 is TGTGCCAGCAGTGCTCCGGGACAGGAGGATTCTTTCTTT.

This clonotype occurred many times. The chain carries TRBV11-2 and TRBJ2-7, with D perhaps TRBD2 (5 bases). The CDR3 sequence is 15 residues long. V shed 2 bases and J shed 0 bases, with 11 bases lying between them. Germline loops: CDR1 SGHAT, CDR2 FQNNGV. CDR3 DNA sequence: TGTGCCAGCAGCTTACACGCGGGCACCTCCTACGAGCAGTACTTC. Its protein is CASSLHAGTSYEQYF.

The chain combines TRBV7-3 with TRBJ2-1, with TRBD2 matching over 15 bases. Germline trimming cut 5 bases from V and 7 bases from J; bases unmatched to any gene: 6. The V gene's germline CDR1 is SGHTA and CDR2 FQGTGA. The CDR3 is 16 amino acids. The CDR3 reads CASSRGLAGGLNEQFF. CDR3 nucleotides: TGTGCCAGCAGCAGGGGACTAGCGGGAGGTCTAAATGAGCAGTTCTTC.

This clonotype was detected many times. The chain is built from TRBV29-1 and TRBJ2-7; the D gene is possibly TRBD2 (6 bases). The CDR3 totals 12 residues. Germline CDR1 is SQVTM and CDR2 is ANQGSEA. V was shortened by 7 bases and J by 0 bases, with 10 bases between the two germline ends. This CDR3 is CSAGGSSYEQYF. The CDR3 bases are TGCAGCGCCGGGGGTAGCTCCTACGAGCAGTACTTC.

Note on this clonotype: Just one base apart from a much larger clone, this may be a read error. The CDR3 is CASSFETGWETQYF. The CDR3 DNA reads TGTGCCAGCAGTTTTGAGACAGGGTGGGAGACCCAGTACTTC. This chain joins TRBV28 and TRBJ2-5, with 7 bases matching TRBD1. The V and J ends lost 3 bases and 5 bases, in that order; junction bases with no gene match: 6. CDR3 length: 14 residues. Germline V gene sequence: CDR1 MDHEN, CDR2 SYDVKM. The whole variable domain, remainder taken from reference TRBV28 and TRBJ2-5, is DVKVTQSSRYLVKRTGEKVFLECVQDMDHENMFWYRQDPGLGLRLIYFSYDVKMKEKGDIPEGYSVSREKKERFSLILESASTNQTSMYLCASSFETGWETQYFGPGTRLLVL.